The present entry profiles one T cell receptor beta chain with its context. The junction differs from germline at one of its ends, possibly a read error. This specimen belongs to a study of OX40 agonist ivuxolimab in advanced cancers. Whole-study context: Intravenous ivuxolimab was administered to patients every 2 weeks at 0.01 to 10 mg/kg. Cancers in dose escalation were hepatocellular, melanoma, renal cell and head and neck.

The germline gives CDR1 MNHNS, CDR2 SASEGT. CDR3 size: 15 residues. Profiling relied on immunoSEQ multiplex PCR, and the TCRdb table lists in-frame clones only, not all of them. The repertoire holds more than 65,000 clones, with around nine tenths as singletons. The receptor was derived from an adult with an advanced solid tumor such as melanoma, head and neck, liver or kidney cancer. The sample consisted of CD4+ or CD8+ T cells sorted from blood, taken in a trial of the OX40 agonist ivuxolimab. The chain couples TRBV6-1 to TRBJ1-6, with D perhaps matching TRBD1 (6 bases). The DNA for the CDR3 is TGTACCAGCAGTCCCCTTCAGGGGAATAATTCACCCCTCCACTTT. Translation gives CTSSPLQGNNSPLHF.